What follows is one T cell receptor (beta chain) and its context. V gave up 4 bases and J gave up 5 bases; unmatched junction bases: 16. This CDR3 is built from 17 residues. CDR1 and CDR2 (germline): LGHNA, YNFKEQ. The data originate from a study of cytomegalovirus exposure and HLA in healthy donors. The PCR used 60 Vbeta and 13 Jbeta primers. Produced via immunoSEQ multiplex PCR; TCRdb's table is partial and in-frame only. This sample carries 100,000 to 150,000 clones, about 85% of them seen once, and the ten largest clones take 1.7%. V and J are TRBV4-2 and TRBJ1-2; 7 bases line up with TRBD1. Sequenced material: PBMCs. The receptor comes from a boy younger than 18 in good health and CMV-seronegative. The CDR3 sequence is CASSLPGTGAVLYGYTF. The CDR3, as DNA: TGTGCCAGCAGCCTACCCGGCACAGGGGCAGTGTTATATGGCTACACCTTC.